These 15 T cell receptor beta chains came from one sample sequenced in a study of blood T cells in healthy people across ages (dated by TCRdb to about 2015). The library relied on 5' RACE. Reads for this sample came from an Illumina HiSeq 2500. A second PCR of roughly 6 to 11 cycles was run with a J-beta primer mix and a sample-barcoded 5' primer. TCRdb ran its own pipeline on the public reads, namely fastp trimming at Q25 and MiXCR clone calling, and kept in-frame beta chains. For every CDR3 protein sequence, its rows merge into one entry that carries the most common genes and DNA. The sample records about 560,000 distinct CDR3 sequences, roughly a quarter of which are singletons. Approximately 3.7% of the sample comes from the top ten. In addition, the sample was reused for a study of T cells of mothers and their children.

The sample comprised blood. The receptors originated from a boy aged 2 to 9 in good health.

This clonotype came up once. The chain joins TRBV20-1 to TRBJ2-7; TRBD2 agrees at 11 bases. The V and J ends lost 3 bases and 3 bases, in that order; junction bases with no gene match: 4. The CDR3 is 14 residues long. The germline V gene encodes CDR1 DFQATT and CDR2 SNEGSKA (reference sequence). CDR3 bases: TGCAGTGCTAGGGTACTAGCGGGGGTCTACGAGCAGTACTTC. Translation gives CSARVLAGVYEQYF.

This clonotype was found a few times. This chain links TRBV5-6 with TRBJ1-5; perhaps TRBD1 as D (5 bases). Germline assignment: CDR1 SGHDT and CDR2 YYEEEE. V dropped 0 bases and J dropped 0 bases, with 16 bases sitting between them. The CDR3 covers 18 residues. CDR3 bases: TGTGCCAGCAGCTTGGGGGGGTCAGGGCGTTATAGCAATCAGCCCCAGCATTTT. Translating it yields CASSLGGSGRYSNQPQHF.

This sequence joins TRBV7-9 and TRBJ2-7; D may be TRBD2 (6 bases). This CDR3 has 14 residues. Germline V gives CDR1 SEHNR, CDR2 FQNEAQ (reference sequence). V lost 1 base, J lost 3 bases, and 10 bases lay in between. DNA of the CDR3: TGTGCCAGCAGCTTAGTGGGGGAGGACTACGAGCAGTACTTC. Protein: CASSLVGEDYEQYF.

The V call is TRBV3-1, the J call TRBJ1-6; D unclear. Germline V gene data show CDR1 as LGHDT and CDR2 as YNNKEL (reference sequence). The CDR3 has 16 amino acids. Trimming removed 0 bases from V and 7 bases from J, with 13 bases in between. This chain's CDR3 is CASSQEWAVWNSPLHF. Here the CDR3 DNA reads TGTGCCAGCAGCCAAGAATGGGCAGTGTGGAATTCACCCCTCCACTTT.

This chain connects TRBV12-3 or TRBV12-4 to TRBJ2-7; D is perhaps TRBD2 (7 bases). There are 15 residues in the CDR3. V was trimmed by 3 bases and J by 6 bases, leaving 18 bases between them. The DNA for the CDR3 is TGTGCCAGCAGTTTCATGGGGAGGGGGGTCGGCGAGCAGTACTTC. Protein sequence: CASSFMGRGVGEQYF.

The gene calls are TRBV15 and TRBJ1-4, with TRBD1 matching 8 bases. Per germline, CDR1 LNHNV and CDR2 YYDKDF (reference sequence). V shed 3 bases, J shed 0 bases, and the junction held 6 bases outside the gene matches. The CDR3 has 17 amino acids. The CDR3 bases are TGTGCCACCAGCAGCTCCGGGACAGGAGCAACTAATGAAAAACTGTTTTTT. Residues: CATSSSGTGATNEKLFF.

The CDR3 sequence: CASSLEAGGQPQHF. The DNA for the CDR3 is TGTGCCAGCAGTTTAGAGGCAGGGGGTCAGCCCCAGCATTTT. The chain links TRBV12-3 or TRBV12-4 to TRBJ1-5; 7 bases fit TRBD1. The V segment lost 1 base and the J segment 6 bases; nucleotides outside the gene matches: 3. The CDR3 runs 14 residues.

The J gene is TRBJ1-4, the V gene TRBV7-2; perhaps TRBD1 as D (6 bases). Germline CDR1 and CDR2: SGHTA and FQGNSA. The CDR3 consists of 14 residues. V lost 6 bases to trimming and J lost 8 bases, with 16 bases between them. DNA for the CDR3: TGTGCCAGCAGGAAAACAGGGACGTACGAAAAACTGTTTTTT. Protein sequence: CASRKTGTYEKLFF. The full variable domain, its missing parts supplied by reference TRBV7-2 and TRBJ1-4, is GAGVSQSPSNKVTEKGKDVELRCDPISGHTALYWYRQSLGQGLEFLIYFQGNSAPDKSGLPSDRFSAERTGGSVSTLTIQRTQQEDSAVYLCASRKTGTYEKLFFGSGTQLSVL.

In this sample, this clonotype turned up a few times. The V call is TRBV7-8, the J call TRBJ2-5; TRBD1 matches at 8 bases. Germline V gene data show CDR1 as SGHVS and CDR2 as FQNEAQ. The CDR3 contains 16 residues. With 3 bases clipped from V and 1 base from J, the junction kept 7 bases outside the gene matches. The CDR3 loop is CASSFPSTGAQETQYF. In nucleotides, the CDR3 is TGTGCCAGCAGCTTCCCCTCGACAGGGGCCCAAGAGACCCAGTACTTC. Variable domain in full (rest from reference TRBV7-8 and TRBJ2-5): GAGVSQSPRYKVAKRGQDVALRCDPISGHVSLFWYQQALGQGPEFLTYFQNEAQLDKSGLPSDRFFAERPEGSVSTLKIQRTQQEDSAVYLCASSFPSTGAQETQYFGPGTRLLVL.

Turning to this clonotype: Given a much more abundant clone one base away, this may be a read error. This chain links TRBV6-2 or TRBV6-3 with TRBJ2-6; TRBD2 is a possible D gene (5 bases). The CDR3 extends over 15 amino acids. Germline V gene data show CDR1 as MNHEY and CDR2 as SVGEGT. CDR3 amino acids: CASKSSYSRANVLTF. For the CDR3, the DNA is TGTGCCAGCAAGTCTAGCTACTCTCGGGCCAACGTCCTGACTTTC.

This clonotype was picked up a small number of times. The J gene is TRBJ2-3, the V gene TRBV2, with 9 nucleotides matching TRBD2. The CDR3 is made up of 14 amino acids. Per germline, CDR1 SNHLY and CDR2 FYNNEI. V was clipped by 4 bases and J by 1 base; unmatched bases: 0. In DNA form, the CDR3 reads TGTGCCAGCAGTGGGACTAGCGGCACAGATACGCAGTATTTT. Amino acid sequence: CASSGTSGTDTQYF. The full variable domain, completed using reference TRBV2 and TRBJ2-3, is EPEVTQTPSHQVTQMGQEVILRCVPISNHLYFYWYRQILGQKVEFLVSFYNNEISEKSEIFDDQFSVERPDGSNFTLKIRSTKLEDSAMYFCASSGTSGTDTQYFGPGTRLTVL.

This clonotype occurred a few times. The CDR3 DNA reads as TGTGCCAGCAGCCCGGGACAGGGGGCATGGGAGCAGTTCTTC. Translating gives CASSPGQGAWEQFF. The chain joins TRBV5-4 to TRBJ2-1; 12 bases are shared with TRBD1. In germline, CDR1 is SGHNT, CDR2 YYREEE (reference sequence). V was pared by 4 bases and J by 10 bases, with 6 bases of the junction left unmatched. This CDR3 is built from 14 residues.

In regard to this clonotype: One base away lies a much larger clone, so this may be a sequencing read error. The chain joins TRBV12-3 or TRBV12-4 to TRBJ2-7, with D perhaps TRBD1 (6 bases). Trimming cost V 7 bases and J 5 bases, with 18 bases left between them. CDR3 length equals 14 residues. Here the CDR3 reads CASNQTGRVDEQYF. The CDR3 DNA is TGTGCCAGCAACCAGACAGGCCGGGTGGACGAGCAGTACTTC.

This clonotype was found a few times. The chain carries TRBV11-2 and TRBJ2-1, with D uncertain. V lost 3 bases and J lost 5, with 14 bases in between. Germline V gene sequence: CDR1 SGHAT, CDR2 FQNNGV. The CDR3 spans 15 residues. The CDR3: CASSFRAQSHNEQFF. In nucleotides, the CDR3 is TGTGCCAGCAGCTTCCGGGCACAGTCTCACAATGAGCAGTTCTTC. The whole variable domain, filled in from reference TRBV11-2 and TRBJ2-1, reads EAGVAQSPRYKIIEKRQSVAFWCNPISGHATLYWYQQILGQGPKLLIQFQNNGVVDDSQLPKDRFSAERLKGVDSTLKIQPAKLEDSAVYLCASSFRAQSHNEQFFGPGTRLTVL.

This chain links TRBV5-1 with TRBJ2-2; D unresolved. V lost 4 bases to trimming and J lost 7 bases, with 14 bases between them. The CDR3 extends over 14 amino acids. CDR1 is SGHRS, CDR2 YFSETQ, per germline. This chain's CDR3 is CASSRDTVNGELFF. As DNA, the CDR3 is TGCGCCAGCAGCCGAGACACTGTGAACGGGGAGCTGTTTTTT. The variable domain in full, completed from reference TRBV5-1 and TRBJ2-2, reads KAGVTQTPRYLIKTRGQQVTLSCSPISGHRSVSWYQQTPGQGLQFLFEYFSETQRNKGNFPGRFSGRQFSNSRSEMNVSTLELGDSALYLCASSRDTVNGELFFGEGSRLTVL.